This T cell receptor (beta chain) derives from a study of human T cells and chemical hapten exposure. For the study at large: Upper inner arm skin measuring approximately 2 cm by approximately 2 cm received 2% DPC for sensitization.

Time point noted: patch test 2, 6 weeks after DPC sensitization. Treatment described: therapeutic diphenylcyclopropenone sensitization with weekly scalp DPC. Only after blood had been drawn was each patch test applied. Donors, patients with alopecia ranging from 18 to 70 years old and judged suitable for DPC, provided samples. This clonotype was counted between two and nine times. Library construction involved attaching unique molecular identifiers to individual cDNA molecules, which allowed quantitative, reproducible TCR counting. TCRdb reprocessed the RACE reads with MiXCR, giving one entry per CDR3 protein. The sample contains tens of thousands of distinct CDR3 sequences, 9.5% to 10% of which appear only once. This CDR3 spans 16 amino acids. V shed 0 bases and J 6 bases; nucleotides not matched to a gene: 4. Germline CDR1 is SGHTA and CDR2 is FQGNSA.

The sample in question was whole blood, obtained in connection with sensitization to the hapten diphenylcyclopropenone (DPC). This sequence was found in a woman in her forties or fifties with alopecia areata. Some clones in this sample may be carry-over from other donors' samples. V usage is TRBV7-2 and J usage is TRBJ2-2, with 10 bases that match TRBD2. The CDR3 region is CASSLAHLAGAGELFF. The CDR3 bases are TGTGCCAGCAGCTTAGCGCATCTAGCGGGGGCCGGGGAGCTGTTTTTT.